This T cell receptor beta chain was obtained from a study of CD8+ T cells in alopecia areata. Broader study findings: Relative to mice, TCR sharing across patients was less clear, a difference possibly HLA-related. Persistence in scalp and blood during tofacitinib was observed for many expanded lesional clones.

CDR1 and CDR2 (germline): SGDLS, YYNGEE. Trimming stripped 3 bases from V and 2 bases from J, with 14 bases between. CDR3 length: 15 amino acids. About this clone itself: Its cognate antigen is unknown.

cDNA reverse transcribed from extracted RNA served as the sequencing template. The protocol was immunoSEQ multiplex PCR, while the TCRdb copy is restricted to in-frame clones and leaves out a portion. The data hold about 180,000 clones, with 58% observed a single time. Sample treatment: oral pan-JAK inhibitor, 5-10 mg twice daily. Sorting of CD4+ and CD8+ T cells was performed on PBMCs. The starting material was CD4+ T cells sorted from blood, obtained at approximately week 55, from a patient treated with tofacitinib. The source of this sequence is a human donor with alopecia areata. The chain uses TRBV9 and TRBJ1-1, with D possibly TRBD1 on 6 matching bases. The CDR3 loop reads CASSGETGGNTEAFF. CDR3 nucleotides: TGTGCCAGCAGCGGGGAGACAGGCGGAAACACTGAAGCTTTCTTT.